Listed below are T cell receptor beta chains from one sample, sequenced in a study of vaccination effects on CD4 cells after COVID-19. Method: immunoSEQ multiplex PCR; TCRdb's copy keeps in-frame clones and lacks some. There are about 20,000 clones in the sample; around 70% occur only once, and approximately 17% lies in the top ten. The antigens for these receptors are not known. The source was CD4+ T cells from PBMCs cultured with SARS-CoV-2 spike peptides, collected before COVID-19 vaccination. Receptors originate from a human donor who had a prior SARS-CoV-2 infection. Both conserved end residues are part of each CDR3. The D gene is left open where the match is weak. The size entry is marked missing in some rows and otherwise reads once, few, many or a size class.

D gene: NA; clone size: NA; J gene: TRBJ1-2; V gene: TRBV7-2; CDR3 length: 14; CDR3 protein: CASSLGGPGTGYTF; CDR3 DNA: TGTGCCAGCAGCCTAGGGGGTCCCGGGACGGGCTACACCTTC
D gene: NA; clone size: NA; J gene: TRBJ1-1; V gene: TRBV30; CDR3 length: 15; CDR3 protein: CAWRVAAGDYTEAFF; CDR3 DNA: TGTGCCTGGAGAGTGGCGGCAGGGGACTACACTGAAGCTTTCTTT
D gene: NA; clone size: NA; J gene: TRBJ2-1; V gene: TRBV5-1; CDR3 length: 14; CDR3 protein: CASSLGGADNEQFF; CDR3 DNA: TGCGCCAGCAGCTTGGGAGGAGCGGACAATGAGCAGTTCTTC
D gene: NA; clone size: NA; J gene: TRBJ2-3; V gene: TRBV11-2; CDR3 length: 13; CDR3 protein: CASSLNRVNTQYF; CDR3 DNA: TGTGCCAGCAGCTTAAACAGGGTGAATACGCAGTATTTT
D gene: NA; clone size: NA; J gene: TRBJ1-1; V gene: TRBV2; CDR3 length: 13; CDR3 protein: CASNLLENTEAFF; CDR3 DNA: TGTGCCAGCAACCTCCTGGAGAACACTGAAGCTTTCTTT
D gene: NA; clone size: NA; J gene: TRBJ1-2; V gene: TRBV4-2; CDR3 length: 14; CDR3 protein: CASSQDLLGFGYTF; CDR3 DNA: TGTGCCAGCAGCCAAGATCTATTGGGCTTTGGCTACACCTTC
D gene: TRBD1; clone size: NA; J gene: TRBJ1-3; V gene: TRBV7-9; CDR3 length: 15; CDR3 protein: CASRTTGGSGNTIYF; CDR3 DNA: TGTGCCAGCAGAACCACAGGGGGCTCGGGAAACACCATATATTTT
D gene: TRBD1; clone size: NA; J gene: TRBJ1-1; V gene: TRBV11-3; CDR3 length: 15; CDR3 protein: CASSSQGALDTEAFF; CDR3 DNA: TGTGCCAGCAGCTCCCAGGGGGCGCTGGACACTGAAGCTTTCTTT
D gene: NA; clone size: few; J gene: TRBJ1-2; V gene: TRBV7-9; CDR3 length: 15; CDR3 protein: CASSLDGDATSGYTF; CDR3 DNA: TGTGCCAGCAGCTTAGACGGGGACGCAACCAGCGGCTACACCTTC
D gene: NA; clone size: NA; J gene: TRBJ1-3; V gene: TRBV7-9; CDR3 length: 16; CDR3 protein: CASSLWGGDSGNTIYF; CDR3 DNA: TGTGCCAGCAGCTTATGGGGCGGTGACTCTGGAAACACCATATATTTT
D gene: TRBD1; clone size: NA; J gene: TRBJ1-2; V gene: TRBV7-8; CDR3 length: 16; CDR3 protein: CASSLVPRTGDYGYTF; CDR3 DNA: TGTGCCAGCAGCTTAGTACCCCGGACAGGGGACTATGGCTACACCTTC
D gene: NA; clone size: NA; J gene: TRBJ1-2; V gene: TRBV9; CDR3 length: 13; CDR3 protein: CASSRINREGYTF; CDR3 DNA: TGTGCCAGCAGCCGAATCAACAGGGAAGGCTACACCTTC
D gene: TRBD2; clone size: large; J gene: TRBJ2-2; V gene: TRBV6-5; CDR3 length: 15; CDR3 protein: CASSRREGYTGELFF; CDR3 DNA: TGTGCCAGCAGTAGGAGGGAGGGTTATACCGGGGAGCTGTTTTTT
D gene: NA; clone size: NA; J gene: TRBJ2-7; V gene: TRBV5-8; CDR3 length: 16; CDR3 protein: CASSSGYWTGSYEQYF; CDR3 DNA: TGTGCCAGCAGCTCGGGGTATTGGACGGGCTCCTACGAGCAGTACTTC
D gene: NA; clone size: NA; J gene: TRBJ2-2; V gene: TRBV4-1; CDR3 length: 16; CDR3 protein: CASSRRQGVGAGELFF; CDR3 DNA: TGCGCCAGCAGCCGTAGGCAGGGCGTGGGGGCCGGGGAGCTGTTTTTT
D gene: NA; clone size: NA; J gene: TRBJ1-1; V gene: TRBV7-3; CDR3 length: 14; CDR3 protein: CASSPGAGNTEAFF; CDR3 DNA: TGTGCCAGCAGCCCGGGGGCAGGGAACACTGAAGCTTTCTTT
D gene: TRBD1; clone size: NA; J gene: TRBJ2-5; V gene: TRBV19; CDR3 length: 14; CDR3 protein: CASKMGQDEETQYF; CDR3 DNA: TGTGCCAGTAAAATGGGACAGGACGAAGAGACCCAGTACTTC
D gene: NA; clone size: NA; J gene: TRBJ1-1; V gene: TRBV18; CDR3 length: 14; CDR3 protein: CASSPQLQNTEAFF; CDR3 DNA: TGTGCCAGCTCACCACAGCTCCAGAACACTGAAGCTTTCTTT
D gene: NA; clone size: few; J gene: TRBJ1-4; V gene: TRBV18; CDR3 length: 15; CDR3 protein: CASSPPNSKEEKLFF; CDR3 DNA: TGTGCCAGCTCACCACCAAACAGCAAAGAAGAAAAACTGTTTTTT
D gene: NA; clone size: NA; J gene: TRBJ2-7; V gene: TRBV6-6; CDR3 length: 16; CDR3 protein: CASSYPRGGYFYEQYF; CDR3 DNA: TGTGCCAGCAGTTACCCCCGGGGCGGGTATTTCTACGAGCAGTACTTC
D gene: TRBD1; clone size: NA; J gene: TRBJ1-6; V gene: TRBV5-6; CDR3 length: 17; CDR3 protein: CASSPGTGGRQNSPLHF; CDR3 DNA: TGTGCCAGCAGCCCTGGGACAGGGGGCCGACAAAATTCACCCCTCCACTTT
D gene: NA; clone size: NA; J gene: TRBJ2-3; V gene: TRBV7-2; CDR3 length: 15; CDR3 protein: CASSAGWGRSDTQYF; CDR3 DNA: TGTGCCAGCAGCGCAGGCTGGGGGAGATCAGATACGCAGTATTTT
D gene: TRBD2; clone size: NA; J gene: TRBJ2-5; V gene: TRBV6-5; CDR3 length: 13; CDR3 protein: CASSYGGEETQYF; CDR3 DNA: TGTGCCAGCAGTTACGGGGGGGAGGAGACCCAGTACTTC
D gene: NA; clone size: NA; J gene: TRBJ1-1; V gene: TRBV18; CDR3 length: 18; CDR3 protein: CASSPLQSPGGTNTEAFF; CDR3 DNA: TGTGCCAGCTCACCACTACAGAGCCCGGGGGGGACGAACACTGAAGCTTTCTTT
D gene: NA; clone size: NA; J gene: TRBJ1-1; V gene: TRBV5-4; CDR3 length: 13; CDR3 protein: CASSLDSATEAFF; CDR3 DNA: TGTGCCAGCAGCTTGGACTCAGCAACTGAAGCTTTCTTT
D gene: NA; clone size: NA; J gene: TRBJ2-6; V gene: TRBV6-5; CDR3 length: 15; CDR3 protein: CASTGHLSGANVLTF; CDR3 DNA: TGTGCCAGCACGGGCCATCTATCTGGGGCCAACGTCCTGACTTTC
D gene: NA; clone size: NA; J gene: TRBJ2-1; V gene: TRBV7-9; CDR3 length: 15; CDR3 protein: CASSLGRYSYNEQFF; CDR3 DNA: TGTGCCAGCAGCTTAGGTCGGTACTCCTACAATGAGCAGTTCTTC
D gene: TRBD1; clone size: NA; J gene: TRBJ1-6; V gene: TRBV6-1; CDR3 length: 17; CDR3 protein: CASSEAPRDRGNSPLHF; CDR3 DNA: TGTGCCAGCAGTGAAGCCCCCCGGGACAGGGGTAATTCACCCCTCCACTTT
D gene: NA; clone size: once; J gene: TRBJ1-6; V gene: TRBV5-4; CDR3 length: 17; CDR3 protein: CASSRGGVSSYNSPLHF; CDR3 DNA: TGTGCCAGCAGCCGGGGGGGGGTGAGCTCCTATAATTCACCCCTCCACTTT
D gene: NA; clone size: NA; J gene: TRBJ1-1; V gene: TRBV6-5; CDR3 length: 12; CDR3 protein: CASSYLQGVAFF; CDR3 DNA: TGTGCCAGCAGTTACTTACAGGGTGTGGCTTTCTTT
D gene: NA; clone size: NA; J gene: TRBJ2-7; V gene: TRBV20-1; CDR3 length: 17; CDR3 protein: CSASFGTVWMKTYEQYF; CDR3 DNA: TGCAGTGCTAGTTTTGGGACGGTTTGGATGAAGACCTACGAGCAGTACTTC
D gene: NA; clone size: NA; J gene: TRBJ1-6; V gene: TRBV30; CDR3 length: 11; CDR3 protein: CAWQVGSPLHF; CDR3 DNA: TGTGCCTGGCAAGTAGGGTCACCCCTCCACTTT
D gene: TRBD1; clone size: once; J gene: TRBJ2-2; V gene: TRBV5-1; CDR3 length: 15; CDR3 protein: CASSPRTGSSGELFF; CDR3 DNA: TGCGCCAGCAGCCCTCGGACAGGGAGTAGCGGGGAGCTGTTTTTT
D gene: TRBD1; clone size: NA; J gene: TRBJ2-2; V gene: TRBV2; CDR3 length: 15; CDR3 protein: CASSGQGALAGELFF; CDR3 DNA: TGTGCCAGCAGTGGACAGGGAGCCTTAGCCGGGGAGCTGTTTTTT
D gene: NA; clone size: NA; J gene: TRBJ2-5; V gene: TRBV7-2; CDR3 length: 15; CDR3 protein: CASSHYQGGQETQYF; CDR3 DNA: TGTGCCAGCAGCCATTACCAGGGGGGTCAAGAGACCCAGTACTTC
D gene: TRBD1; clone size: NA; J gene: TRBJ1-2; V gene: TRBV10-3; CDR3 length: 15; CDR3 protein: CAIRSDNRGDYGYTF; CDR3 DNA: TGTGCCATCAGATCTGACAACAGGGGGGACTATGGCTACACCTTC
D gene: NA; clone size: NA; J gene: TRBJ1-1; V gene: TRBV2; CDR3 length: 15; CDR3 protein: CASTRDTLRGTEAFF; CDR3 DNA: TGTGCCAGCACGCGGGACACCCTGCGGGGCACTGAAGCTTTCTTT
D gene: NA; clone size: few; J gene: TRBJ2-7; V gene: TRBV6-6; CDR3 length: 15; CDR3 protein: CASSYPARHSYEQYF; CDR3 DNA: TGTGCCAGCAGTTACCCGGCCCGACACTCCTACGAGCAGTACTTC
D gene: TRBD2; clone size: NA; J gene: TRBJ2-3; V gene: TRBV5-1; CDR3 length: 16; CDR3 protein: CASSLLADISTDTQYF; CDR3 DNA: TGCGCCAGCAGCCTACTAGCGGATATTAGCACAGATACGCAGTATTTT
D gene: NA; clone size: NA; J gene: TRBJ2-7; V gene: TRBV6-6; CDR3 length: 13; CDR3 protein: CASSPDRWHEQYF; CDR3 DNA: TGTGCCAGCAGTCCGGATAGGTGGCACGAGCAGTACTTC
D gene: TRBD2; clone size: few; J gene: TRBJ2-7; V gene: TRBV7-3; CDR3 length: 15; CDR3 protein: CASSLTSGDAYEQYF; CDR3 DNA: TGTGCCAGCAGCTTAACTAGCGGGGACGCCTACGAGCAGTACTTC
D gene: NA; clone size: NA; J gene: TRBJ2-7; V gene: TRBV5-6; CDR3 length: 14; CDR3 protein: CASSWGASPYEQYF; CDR3 DNA: TGTGCCAGCAGCTGGGGAGCTAGTCCCTACGAGCAGTACTTC
D gene: NA; clone size: NA; J gene: TRBJ1-1; V gene: TRBV30; CDR3 length: 13; CDR3 protein: CAWSVRLGTEAFF; CDR3 DNA: TGTGCCTGGAGCGTCAGGTTGGGCACTGAAGCTTTCTTT
D gene: TRBD2; clone size: NA; J gene: TRBJ2-2; V gene: TRBV29-1; CDR3 length: 14; CDR3 protein: CSVLAGGNTGELFF; CDR3 DNA: TGCAGCGTTCTCGCGGGAGGGAACACCGGGGAGCTGTTTTTT
D gene: TRBD1; clone size: NA; J gene: TRBJ2-6; V gene: TRBV6-5; CDR3 length: 14; CDR3 protein: CASSTGGGANVLTF; CDR3 DNA: TGTGCCAGCAGTACAGGGGGTGGGGCCAACGTCCTGACTTTC
D gene: NA; clone size: NA; J gene: TRBJ1-6; V gene: TRBV4-1; CDR3 length: 17; CDR3 protein: CASSQVIQGSYNSPLHF; CDR3 DNA: TGCGCCAGCAGCCAAGTCATACAGGGCTCCTATAATTCACCCCTCCACTTT
D gene: NA; clone size: NA; J gene: TRBJ2-7; V gene: TRBV5-6; CDR3 length: 13; CDR3 protein: CASSFRVVYEQYF; CDR3 DNA: TGTGCCAGCAGCTTTAGGGTAGTCTACGAGCAGTACTTC
D gene: TRBD1; clone size: few; J gene: TRBJ1-2; V gene: TRBV6-8; CDR3 length: 17; CDR3 protein: CASRYFLYRGLLVGYTF; CDR3 DNA: TGTGCCAGCAGGTACTTCCTCTACAGGGGGCTATTAGTGGGCTACACCTTC